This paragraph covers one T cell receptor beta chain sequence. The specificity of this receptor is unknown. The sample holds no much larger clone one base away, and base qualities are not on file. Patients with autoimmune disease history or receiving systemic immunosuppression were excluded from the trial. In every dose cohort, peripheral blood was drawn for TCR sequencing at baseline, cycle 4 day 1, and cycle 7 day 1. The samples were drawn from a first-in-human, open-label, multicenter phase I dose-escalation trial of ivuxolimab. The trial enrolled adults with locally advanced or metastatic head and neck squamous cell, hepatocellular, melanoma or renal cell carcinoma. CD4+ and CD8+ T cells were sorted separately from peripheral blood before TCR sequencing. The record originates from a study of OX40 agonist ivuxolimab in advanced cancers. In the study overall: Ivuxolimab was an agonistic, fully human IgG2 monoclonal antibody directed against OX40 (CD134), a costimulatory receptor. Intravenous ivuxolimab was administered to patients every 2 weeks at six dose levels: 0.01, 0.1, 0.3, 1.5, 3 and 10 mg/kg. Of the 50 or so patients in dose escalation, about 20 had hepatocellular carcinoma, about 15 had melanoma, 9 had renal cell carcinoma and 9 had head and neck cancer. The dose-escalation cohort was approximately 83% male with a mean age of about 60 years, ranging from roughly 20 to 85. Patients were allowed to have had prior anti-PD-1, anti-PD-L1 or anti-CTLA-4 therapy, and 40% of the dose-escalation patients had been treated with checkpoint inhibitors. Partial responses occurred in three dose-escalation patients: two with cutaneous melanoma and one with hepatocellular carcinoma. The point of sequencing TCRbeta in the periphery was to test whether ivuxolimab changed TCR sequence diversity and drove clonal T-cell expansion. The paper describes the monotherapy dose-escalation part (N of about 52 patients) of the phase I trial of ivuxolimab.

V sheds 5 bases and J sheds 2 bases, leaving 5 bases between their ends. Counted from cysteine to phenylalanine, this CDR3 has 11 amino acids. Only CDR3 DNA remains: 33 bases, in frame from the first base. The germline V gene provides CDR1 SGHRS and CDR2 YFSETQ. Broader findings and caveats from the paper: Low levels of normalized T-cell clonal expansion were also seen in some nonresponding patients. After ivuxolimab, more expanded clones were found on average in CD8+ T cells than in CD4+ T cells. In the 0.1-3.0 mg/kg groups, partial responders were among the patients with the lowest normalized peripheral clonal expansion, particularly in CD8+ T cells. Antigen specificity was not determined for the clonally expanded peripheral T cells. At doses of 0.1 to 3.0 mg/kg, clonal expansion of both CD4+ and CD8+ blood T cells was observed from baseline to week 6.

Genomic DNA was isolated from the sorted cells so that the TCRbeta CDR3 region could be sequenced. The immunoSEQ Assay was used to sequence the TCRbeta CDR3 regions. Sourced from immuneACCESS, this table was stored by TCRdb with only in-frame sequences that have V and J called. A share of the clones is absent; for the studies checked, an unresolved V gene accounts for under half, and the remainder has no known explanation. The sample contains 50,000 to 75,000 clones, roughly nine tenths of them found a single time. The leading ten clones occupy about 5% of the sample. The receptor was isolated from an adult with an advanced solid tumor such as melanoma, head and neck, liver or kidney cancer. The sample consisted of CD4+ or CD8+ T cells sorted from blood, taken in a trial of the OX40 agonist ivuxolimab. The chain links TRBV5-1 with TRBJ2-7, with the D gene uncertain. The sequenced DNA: TGCGCCAGCAGTGCGGCCTACGAGCAGTACTTC. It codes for CASSAAYEQYF.